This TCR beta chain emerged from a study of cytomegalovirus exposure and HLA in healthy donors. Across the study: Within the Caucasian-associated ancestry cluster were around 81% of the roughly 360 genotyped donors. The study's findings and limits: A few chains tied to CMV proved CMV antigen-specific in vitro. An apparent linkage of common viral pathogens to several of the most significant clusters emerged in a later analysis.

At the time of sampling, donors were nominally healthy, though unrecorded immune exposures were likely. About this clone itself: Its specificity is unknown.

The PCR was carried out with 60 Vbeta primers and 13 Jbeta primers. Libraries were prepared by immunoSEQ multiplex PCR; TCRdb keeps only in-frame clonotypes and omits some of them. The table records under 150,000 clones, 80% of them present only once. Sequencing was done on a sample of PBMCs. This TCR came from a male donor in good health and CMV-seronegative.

The CDR3: CASSLVAGDTDTQYF. CDR3 DNA: TGTGCCAGCAGCTTGGTAGCGGGGGACACAGATACGCAGTATTTT. This chain uses TRBV5-4 with TRBJ2-3; 9 nucleotides agree with TRBD2. CDR1 and CDR2 (germline): SGHNT, YYREEE (reference sequence). CDR3 size: 15 residues. With 0 bases clipped from V and 2 bases from J, the junction kept 1 base outside the gene matches.